A selection of T cell receptor beta chains follows, all from one sample in a study of shared clonotypes between healthy human individuals. Generated by immunoSEQ multiplex PCR, the TCRdb table keeps only in-frame clones and is missing some. The sample includes about 2.1 million clones, 80% to 95% of them seen just once. Sequenced material: naive CD8+ T cells from PBMCs. These receptors were collected from a man aged 18 to 30 in good health. Some clones in this sample may be carry-over from other donors' samples. CDR3s include the opening cysteine and the closing phenylalanine or tryptophan. The order of the fields is D gene, V gene, CDR3 length, J gene, CDR3 protein. A D gene is named only where the DNA matches it firmly.

D gene: TRBD1
V gene: TRBV5-6
CDR3 length: 11
J gene: TRBJ2-1
CDR3 protein: CASSLVGGCVF

D gene: TRBD1
V gene: TRBV5-5
CDR3 length: 15
J gene: TRBJ2-7
CDR3 protein: CASSFVRTGPYEQYF

D gene: .
V gene: TRBV11-2
CDR3 length: 15
J gene: TRBJ1-6
CDR3 protein: CASSLSGAGNSPLHF

D gene: .
V gene: TRBV11-1
CDR3 length: 14
J gene: TRBJ2-1
CDR3 protein: CASSSTGNNNEQFF

D gene: .
V gene: TRBV27
CDR3 length: 12
J gene: TRBJ2-1
CDR3 protein: CASSSPFNEQFF

D gene: .
V gene: TRBV19
CDR3 length: 12
J gene: TRBJ2-7
CDR3 protein: CASSMDSHEQYF

D gene: TRBD1
V gene: TRBV9
CDR3 length: 15
J gene: TRBJ2-7
CDR3 protein: CASSVEPGQVHEQYF

D gene: .
V gene: TRBV29-1
CDR3 length: 12
J gene: TRBJ2-7
CDR3 protein: CSVEEPGYEQYF

D gene: .
V gene: TRBV5-4
CDR3 length: 17
J gene: TRBJ2-7
CDR3 protein: CASSLATRGGPDLEQYF

D gene: .
V gene: TRBV7-3
CDR3 length: 15
J gene: TRBJ1-1
CDR3 protein: CASSLSVGGNTEAFF

D gene: .
V gene: TRBV27
CDR3 length: 13
J gene: TRBJ2-2
CDR3 protein: CASSHENTGELFF

D gene: .
V gene: TRBV15
CDR3 length: 14
J gene: TRBJ1-3
CDR3 protein: CATSRGDSGNTIYF

D gene: TRBD2
V gene: TRBV16
CDR3 length: 16
J gene: TRBJ2-7
CDR3 protein: CASSPPTSGRSYEQYF

D gene: .
V gene: TRBV7-9
CDR3 length: 12
J gene: TRBJ1-1
CDR3 protein: CASSLGTPEAFF

D gene: TRBD2
V gene: TRBV28
CDR3 length: 15
J gene: TRBJ2-7
CDR3 protein: CASSSRTSGSYEQYF

D gene: .
V gene: TRBV29-1
CDR3 length: 14
J gene: TRBJ2-1
CDR3 protein: CSVEWGESYNEQFF

D gene: .
V gene: TRBV9
CDR3 length: 17
J gene: TRBJ1-1
CDR3 protein: CASSVARKLQGPPEAFF

D gene: TRBD2
V gene: TRBV4-1
CDR3 length: 15
J gene: TRBJ2-1
CDR3 protein: CASSQVLSGIYEQFF

D gene: TRBD1
V gene: TRBV5-1
CDR3 length: 15
J gene: TRBJ2-3
CDR3 protein: CASSLGQGVTDTQYF

D gene: .
V gene: TRBV27
CDR3 length: 14
J gene: TRBJ2-7
CDR3 protein: CASTGAREGYEQYF

D gene: .
V gene: TRBV6-5
CDR3 length: 14
J gene: TRBJ2-7
CDR3 protein: CASSGLGVSYEQYF

D gene: .
V gene: TRBV6-6
CDR3 length: 13
J gene: TRBJ1-2
CDR3 protein: CASRDSANYGYTF

D gene: TRBD1
V gene: TRBV11-2
CDR3 length: 16
J gene: TRBJ2-7
CDR3 protein: CASSLKPGGRDYEQYF

D gene: TRBD1
V gene: TRBV4-1
CDR3 length: 16
J gene: TRBJ2-7
CDR3 protein: CASSRQTGTGDHEQYF

D gene: TRBD2
V gene: TRBV11-2
CDR3 length: 15
J gene: TRBJ2-1
CDR3 protein: CASSLEAGGYNEQFF

D gene: .
V gene: TRBV7-3
CDR3 length: 12
J gene: TRBJ2-7
CDR3 protein: CASSGTMLEQYF